These 5 T cell receptor beta chains share one sample of origin, sequenced in a study of blood T cell repertoires in COVID-19. Generated by immunoSEQ multiplex PCR, the TCRdb table keeps only in-frame clones and is missing some. The table has a few hundred thousand clones, 84% seen once. The sequencing input was PBMCs or T cells enriched from blood (not recorded which). Every receptor here comes from a man aged 50 to 60 who had recovered from COVID-19.

V and J are TRBV16 and TRBJ1-1, with D uncertain. The V and J ends lost 2 bases and 7 bases respectively, with 14 bases between them. The CDR3 sequence is 14 residues long. Germline CDR1 is KGHSY and CDR2 is FQNENV. The CDR3 DNA reads as TGTGCCAGCAGCCAACCAGAAAGGGAGGATGAAGCTTTCTTT. This translates into CASSQPEREDEAFF.

The chain combines TRBV29-1 with TRBJ1-2, with 9 bases fitting TRBD1. The J segment lost 7 bases and the V segment lost 4 bases, leaving 7 bases of the junction unmatched. This CDR3 spans 13 amino acids. Germline loops: CDR1 SQVTM, CDR2 ANQGSEA. This CDR3 is CSVAGTGMGGYTF. DNA of the CDR3: TGCAGCGTTGCCGGGACAGGGATGGGTGGCTACACCTTC. Variable domain in full (rest from reference TRBV29-1 and TRBJ1-2): SAVISQKPSRDICQRGTSLTIQCQVDSQVTMMFWYRQQPGQSLTLIATANQGSEATYESGFVIDKFPISRPNLTFSTLTVSNMSPEDSSIYLCSVAGTGMGGYTFGSGTRLTVV.

V gene TRBV15 combines with J gene TRBJ2-2, with D unresolved. CDR1 LNHNV and CDR2 YYDKDF come from the germline V gene (reference sequence). CDR3 size: 12 residues. V was pared by 0 bases and J by 8 bases, with 4 bases between. The chain's CDR3 is CATSREEGELFF. CDR3 sequence (DNA): TGTGCCACCAGCAGAGAGGAGGGGGAGCTGTTTTTT.

V and J are TRBV15 and TRBJ2-1; possible D gene TRBD2, 6 bases. Germline V gene sequence: CDR1 LNHNV, CDR2 YYDKDF (reference sequence). The CDR3 consists of 14 residues. V lost 1 base to trimming and J lost 6 bases, with 10 bases between them. The CDR3 loop is CATSRVPTSNEQFF. In DNA, the CDR3 is TGTGCCACCAGCAGAGTTCCGACTAGCAATGAGCAGTTCTTC.

This chain links TRBV5-6 with TRBJ1-6; D may be TRBD1 (6 bases). CDR3 length: 16 residues. CDR1 SGHDT and CDR2 YYEEEE come from the germline V gene. The V end was cut by 0 bases, the J end by 2 bases, with 9 bases between. CDR3 sequence: CASSLAGGTYNSPLHF. The CDR3 DNA reads as TGTGCCAGCAGCTTGGCGGGGGGCACCTATAATTCACCCCTCCACTTT.